This T cell receptor (beta chain) is from a study of beta chain features in type 1 diabetes. Every isolated RNA sample was fully reverse transcribed, so sequencing captured expressed TCRB transcripts. TCRdb's table, derived via immunoSEQ multiplex PCR, lists solely in-frame clones and lacks some. The profile shows 200,000 to 300,000 clones, around 13% of them singletons. This CDR3 comprises 14 residues. The germline gives CDR1 SGHRS, CDR2 YFSETQ. Deletions cut 2 bases from V and 7 bases from J, with 12 bases between. Whole-study findings and limits: The study found moderately but significantly shorter TCRB CDR3s in all four CD4+ subsets of Type 1 diabetes patients.

This clone was counted only a few times. Its specificity is not known. The chain combines TRBV5-1 with TRBJ1-4, with D possibly being TRBD1 (5 bases). This sequence was found in a man under 40 with type 1 diabetes. Sequencing was carried out using naive CD4+ T cells from blood. CDR3 in amino acids: CASSFAQDGEKLFF. CDR3 nucleotide sequence: TGCGCCAGCAGCTTTGCACAGGACGGTGAAAAACTGTTTTTT.